The T cell receptor (beta chain) under discussion was sequenced for a study of siplizumab effects on memory and regulatory T cells. Broader study findings: There appeared to be greater diversity in naive T cells than in memory cells, and naive T cells seemed major contributors to the alloresponse. Proliferating Tregs' suppressive function in siplizumab cultures went unconfirmed. Alloreactive clones mapping to unstimulated subsets formed only a minor fraction. A significant reduction in alloreactive sequences traceable to unstimulated CD4+ memory cells was produced by siplizumab.

On this clone: No antigen is known for it.

There are 16 residues in the CDR3. CDR1 is SGHVS, CDR2 FQNEAQ, per germline. V shed 1 base and J 7 bases; nucleotides not matched to a gene: 10. Data came from immunoSEQ multiplex PCR; TCRdb stores just in-frame clones and leaves some out. Here the sample spans about 91,000 clones, 80% to 95% being singletons. The J gene is TRBJ1-5, the V gene TRBV7-8; TRBD1 agrees at 7 bases. This receptor was taken from a human donor in good health. The sample comprised CD8+ T cells sorted from blood. CDR3 coding DNA: TGTGCCAGCAGCTTAGGGTCAGGGGGTTCCCGGCAGCCCCAGCATTTT. This codes for CASSLGSGGSRQPQHF.